What follows is one T cell receptor (beta chain) and its context. The antigen remains undetermined. At one of its ends the junction is not consistent with the germline gene, which may arise from a read error. This specimen belongs to a study of CD8+CD57+ T cells in acquired aplastic anemia. Study summary: Sorted CD4+ and CD8+ cell DNA averaged 3.2 ug. Study findings and constraints: Overlap between patients and controls comprised roughly 28 CD8+ CDR3 sequences.

Individuals selected for sequencing had exhibited CD8+CD57+ cell expansion on flow cytometry. This CDR3 has 14 amino acids. Germline V CDR1 and CDR2: SGHTA, FQGNSA. Genomic DNA, the template, was used for profiling of the TCR beta VDJ and CDR3. A single record per CDR3 protein comes from TCRdb applying MiXCR to the reads. The sample lists 200,000 to 300,000 distinct CDR3 sequences, approximately 79% seen once, with 35% to 50% in the top ten. The specimen was sorted CD4+, CD8+, or CD8+CD57+ T cells (not recorded which) from PBMCs. This receptor was identified in a human donor with aplastic anemia. The chain has TRBV7-2 and TRBJ2-7; TRBD1 might be the D (6 bases). The CDR3 region has the DNA TGTGCCAGCAGCTTAGAGCGAACAGGGTACACTGAAGCTTTC. Protein product: CASSLERTGYTEAF.